One T cell receptor beta chain is described in this entry. Its specificity is unknown. At the survey level, the v3.0 immunoSEQ assay was run. Profiling relied on immunoSEQ multiplex PCR, and the TCRdb table lists in-frame clones only, not all of them. The data contain tens of thousands of clones, over 80% of them seen just once; the ten biggest clones take up around 24%. The data originate from a study of long-term antiretroviral therapy in people with HIV. Notes on the study in general: Whichever time point was examined, clones expanded before ART dominated the repertoire.

The sample was unsorted PBMCs, taken 0.4 years after starting antiretroviral therapy. This TCR was recovered from a man aged 45-60 years with HIV.

CDR3 nucleotides: TGTGCCAGCAGGCCGGACAGGGGGCTTGAAGCTTTCTTT. Encoded protein: CASRPDRGLEAFF. The chain combines TRBV2 with TRBJ1-1; 11 bases are shared with TRBD1. J was trimmed by 7 bases and V by 6 bases; bases with no gene match: 4. This CDR3 contains 13 residues. Germline CDR1 is SNHLY and CDR2 is FYNNEI.